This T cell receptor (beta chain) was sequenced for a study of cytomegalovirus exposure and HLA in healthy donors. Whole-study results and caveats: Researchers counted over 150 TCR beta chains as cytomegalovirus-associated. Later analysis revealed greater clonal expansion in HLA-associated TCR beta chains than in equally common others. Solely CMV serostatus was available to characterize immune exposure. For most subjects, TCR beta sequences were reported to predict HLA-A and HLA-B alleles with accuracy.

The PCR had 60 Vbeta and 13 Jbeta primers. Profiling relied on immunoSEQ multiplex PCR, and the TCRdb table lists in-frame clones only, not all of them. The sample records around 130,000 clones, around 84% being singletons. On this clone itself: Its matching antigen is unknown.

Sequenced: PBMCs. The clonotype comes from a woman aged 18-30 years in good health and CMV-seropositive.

The CDR3: CSVWTSGGSYNEQFF. CDR3 bases: TGCAGCGTTTGGACTAGCGGGGGGTCGTACAATGAGCAGTTCTTC. The genes are TRBV29-1 and TRBJ2-1; 14 bases agree with TRBD2. Germline assignment: CDR1 SQVTM and CDR2 ANQGSEA. V gave up 5 bases and J gave up 4 bases; unmatched junction bases: 4. The CDR3 contains 15 residues.